These 18 T cell receptor beta chains share one sample of origin, sequenced in a study of CD8 T cells in Susac syndrome. cDNA came from approximately 0.5 to 1 ug RNA primed by random hexamers. TCRdb re-analysed the immunoSEQ multiplex PCR reads in MiXCR, keeping a single row per CDR3 protein. The sample carries 200,000 or so distinct CDR3 sequences, 90% to 95% recorded once. The sample comprised CD4+ T cells from PBMCs. These receptors were taken from a human donor with multiple sclerosis.

The chain has TRBV29-1 and TRBJ2-1; TRBD1 agrees at 8 bases. V was clipped by 7 bases and J by 12 bases; unmatched bases: 8. This CDR3 comprises 11 residues. The germline CDR1 and CDR2 sequences are SQVTM and ANQGSEA. The CDR3 reads CSATTGGLQFF. CDR3 sequence (DNA): TGCAGCGCCACCACAGGGGGATTGCAGTTCTTC.

The chain is built from TRBV20-1 and TRBJ2-5, with no clear D. CDR1 is DFQATT, CDR2 SNEGSKA, per germline (reference sequence). The CDR3 extends over 13 amino acids. This CDR3 reads CSVPGLRLETQYF. The CDR3 DNA follows: TGCAGCGTGCCGGGCCTAAGACTAGAGACCCAGTACTTC.

The chain links TRBV6-1 to TRBJ2-1; the D gene is possibly TRBD2 (5 bases). Trimming cost V 5 bases and J 4 bases, with 30 bases left between them. Germline V gene lookup returns CDR1 MNHNS and CDR2 SASEGT. CDR3 size: 20 residues. The CDR3 reads CASSLGTYRADRTFYNEQFF. DNA of the CDR3: TGTGCCAGCAGTCTCGGCACCTATCGGGCCGATCGGACTTTTTACAATGAGCAGTTCTTC.

Here the CDR3 reads CASSRGGAGELFF. The CDR3 DNA reads TGTGCCAGCAGCCGAGGGGGGGCCGGGGAGCTGTTTTTT. The chain carries TRBV3-1 and TRBJ2-2; D is perhaps TRBD2 (7 bases). Trimming shortened V by 4 bases and J by 6 bases, and 9 bases separated the two germline ends. Germline-derived CDR1 and CDR2 are LGHDT and YNNKEL (reference sequence). The CDR3 is 13 amino acids.

This chain uses TRBV30 with TRBJ1-1, with D unresolved. CDR1 and CDR2 from the germline V gene are GTSNPN and SVGIG (reference sequence). This CDR3 is 11 amino acids long. The V end was cut by 7 bases, the J end by 4 bases, with 10 bases between. CDR3 DNA: TGTGCCTCGTATCGAGCCACTGAAGCTTTCTTT. Its protein product is CASYRATEAFF.

The rearrangement joins TRBV20-1 to TRBJ2-7; D perhaps matches TRBD2 (5 bases). This CDR3 spans 13 amino acids. Germline loops: CDR1 DFQATT, CDR2 SNEGSKA (reference sequence). In nucleotides, the CDR3 is TGCAGCGCAGAACCTAGCTTGTATGACGAGCAGTACTTC. It is translated as CSAEPSLYDEQYF.

This clonotype was counted a single time. The gene calls are TRBV12-3 or TRBV12-4 and TRBJ2-2, with 9 bases that match TRBD1. The CDR3 sequence is 15 residues long. V trimming: 8 bases; J trimming: 0 bases; junction bases outside the gene matches: 4. The CDR3 bases are TGTGCCAGCCGGACAGGGGCGTCGAACACCGGGGAGCTGTTTTTT. It yields the protein CASRTGASNTGELFF.

This clonotype has only one observation. This rearrangement joins TRBV2 to TRBJ1-5; D not resolved. Germline V CDR1 and CDR2: SNHLY, FYNNEI. V lost 4 bases to trimming and J lost 7 bases, with 11 bases between them. The CDR3 sequence is 13 residues long. The CDR3 spells CASSGEGLQPQHF. CDR3 nucleotide sequence: TGTGCCAGCAGTGGGGAGGGCCTACAGCCCCAGCATTTT.

This sequence joins TRBV20-1 and TRBJ2-5, with D possibly TRBD2 on 5 matching bases. This CDR3 comprises 12 residues. Germline values: CDR1 DFQATT, CDR2 SNEGSKA (reference sequence). V dropped 5 bases and J dropped 3 bases, with 10 bases sitting between them. CDR3 DNA: TGCAGTGCTTCGACTACCAAAGAGACCCAGTACTTC. Its translation: CSASTTKETQYF.

This chain joins TRBV29-1 and TRBJ1-1, with D unresolved. The CDR3 runs 14 residues. The ends were cut back, 4 bases at V and 4 bases at J, with 16 bases in the middle. CDR1 and CDR2 (germline): SQVTM, ANQGSEA. The CDR3 protein is CSVAPGKRSTEAFF. Here the CDR3 DNA reads TGCAGCGTTGCCCCCGGGAAGCGGAGCACTGAAGCTTTCTTT.

The rearrangement links TRBV11-3 to TRBJ2-5, with 9 bases matching TRBD2. This CDR3 region has 13 residues. From germline, CDR1 is SGHNT and CDR2 YENEEA. Germline trimming cut 5 bases from V and 2 bases from J; bases unmatched to any gene: 0. Written as DNA, the CDR3 is TGTGCCAGCAGCGGACTAGCGCAAGAGACCCAGTACTTC. Protein product: CASSGLAQETQYF.

V usage is TRBV6-1 and J usage is TRBJ1-2; D is undetermined. CDR1 MNHNS and CDR2 SASEGT come from the germline V gene. V lost 2 bases and J 9 bases, leaving 10 bases between the germline ends. CDR3 length: 12 residues. The CDR3 DNA reads TGTGCCAGCAGTGAATTAGAGGCACGCTACACCTTC. It translates to CASSELEARYTF.

V and J are TRBV5-6 and TRBJ1-2, with D uncertain. V was cut by 3 bases and J by 3 bases, with 3 bases left in between. This CDR3 has 11 residues. Looked up from germline, CDR1 is SGHDT and CDR2 is YYEEEE. This CDR3 is CASSSYYGYTF. The DNA for the CDR3 is TGTGCCAGCAGCTCCTACTATGGCTACACCTTC.

The genes are TRBV12-3 or TRBV12-4 and TRBJ2-3; no clear D gene. This CDR3 comprises 13 residues. V was clipped by 6 bases and J by 2 bases, with 9 bases between them. In DNA, the CDR3 is TGTGCCAGCAGCTCCCACTTCACAGATACGCAGTATTTT. Protein sequence: CASSSHFTDTQYF.

This rearrangement joins TRBV2 to TRBJ1-2; perhaps TRBD1 as D (6 bases). V lost 0 bases, J lost 6 bases, and 11 bases lay in between. The CDR3 totals 14 residues. Germline CDR1 SNHLY, CDR2 FYNNEI. The CDR3 DNA reads as TGTGCCAGCAGTGAAGCGGCGGGGGCGGATGGCTACACCTTC. Its protein is CASSEAAGADGYTF. The full variable domain, completed using reference TRBV2 and TRBJ1-2, is EPEVTQTPSHQVTQMGQEVILRCVPISNHLYFYWYRQILGQKVEFLVSFYNNEISEKSEIFDDQFSVERPDGSNFTLKIRSTKLEDSAMYFCASSEAAGADGYTFGSGTRLTVV.

The chain joins TRBV29-1 to TRBJ2-1; no clear D gene. The CDR3 consists of 12 residues. V lost 4 bases and J 7 bases, leaving 11 bases between the germline ends. The germline V gene encodes CDR1 SQVTM and CDR2 ANQGSEA. CDR3 loop: CSVGTLGNEQFF. The CDR3, as DNA: TGCAGCGTTGGGACCCTGGGTAATGAGCAGTTCTTC.

The chain couples TRBV5-4 to TRBJ1-2, with D perhaps matching TRBD1 (5 bases). Germline V gene data show CDR1 as SGHNT and CDR2 as YYREEE (reference sequence). CDR3 length equals 13 residues. Between the trimmed V and J ends, which lost 1 base and 5 bases, there was a span of 9 bases. The CDR3 DNA reads TGTGCCAGCAGCTTGCCGACAGATTATGGCTACACCTTC. Amino acid sequence: CASSLPTDYGYTF. Complete variable domain (other parts from reference TRBV5-4 and TRBJ1-2): ETGVTQSPTHLIKTRGQQVTLRCSSQSGHNTVSWYQQALGQGPQFIFQYYREEENGRGNFPPRFSGLQFPNYSSELNVNALELDDSALYLCASSLPTDYGYTFGSGTRLTVV.

The rearrangement links TRBV20-1 to TRBJ2-3; D unresolved. Per germline, CDR1 DFQATT and CDR2 SNEGSKA (reference sequence). V gave up 0 bases and J gave up 8 bases, with 12 bases separating them. The CDR3 is made up of 13 amino acids. The CDR3 spells CSARERLDSTQYF. CDR3 nucleotides: TGCAGTGCTAGAGAGAGGTTGGATTCTACGCAGTATTTT.